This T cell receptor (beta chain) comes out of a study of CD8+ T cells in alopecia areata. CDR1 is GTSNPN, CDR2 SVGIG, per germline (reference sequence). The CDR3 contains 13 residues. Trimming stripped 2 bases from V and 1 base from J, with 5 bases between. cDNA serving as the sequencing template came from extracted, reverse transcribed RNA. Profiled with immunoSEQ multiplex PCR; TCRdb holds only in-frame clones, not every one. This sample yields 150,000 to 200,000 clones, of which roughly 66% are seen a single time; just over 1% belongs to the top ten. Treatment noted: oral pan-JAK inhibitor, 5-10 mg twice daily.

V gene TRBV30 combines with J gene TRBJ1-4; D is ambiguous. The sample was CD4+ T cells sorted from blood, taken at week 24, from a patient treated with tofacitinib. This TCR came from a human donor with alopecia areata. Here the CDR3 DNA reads TGTGCCTGGAGTCGGAGAACTAATGAAAAACTGTTTTTT. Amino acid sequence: CAWSRRTNEKLFF. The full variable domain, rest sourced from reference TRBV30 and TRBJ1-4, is SQTIHQWPATLVQPVGSPLSLECTVEGTSNPNLYWYRQAAGRGLQLLFYSVGIGQISSEVPQNLSASRPQDRQFILSSKKLLLSDSGFYLCAWSRRTNEKLFFGSGTQLSVL.